A single sample is the source of the 29 T cell receptor beta chains below, sequenced in a study of blood T cells in healthy people across ages. The authors ran a second PCR of about 6 to 11 cycles using a sample-barcoded 5' primer and a J-beta primer mix. TCRdb ran MiXCR on the 5' RACE reads and lists one entry per CDR3 protein. There are about 1,400,000 distinct CDR3 sequences in the sample; approximately 60% occur only once, and roughly 6.3% lies in the top ten. The sample comprised blood. The receptors come from a man younger than 35 in good health.

The chain has TRBV11-2 and TRBJ2-7; D gene uncertain. Germline values: CDR1 SGHAT, CDR2 FQNNGV. CDR3 length equals 16 residues. Trimming took 3 bases from V and 2 from J, leaving 17 bases between them. DNA of the CDR3: TGTGCCAGCAGCTTCCTCCGGGCCAAATCCCCCTACGAGCAGTACTTC. Encoded protein: CASSFLRAKSPYEQYF.

The chain combines TRBV29-1 with TRBJ2-1, with D unclear. Between the trimmed V and J ends, which lost 8 bases and 2 bases, there was a span of 13 bases. In germline, CDR1 is SQVTM, CDR2 ANQGSEA. CDR3 length: 13 residues. DNA for the CDR3: TGCAGCACCACCCGGCAAGCCTACAATGAGCAGTTCTTC. Translation gives CSTTRQAYNEQFF.

This clonotype was seen a handful of times. This chain joins TRBV18 and TRBJ2-1; 8 positions agree with TRBD2. CDR3 size: 15 residues. Germline CDR1 and CDR2: KGHSH and LQKENI. V trimming: 2 bases; J trimming: 5 bases; junction bases outside the gene matches: 5. This chain's CDR3 is CASSPRAGANNEQFF. CDR3 DNA sequence: TGTGCCAGCTCACCAAGAGCGGGGGCCAACAATGAGCAGTTCTTC.

This clonotype was picked up a small number of times. The J gene is TRBJ2-7, the V gene TRBV20-1, with TRBD2 identical over 7 bases. The CDR3 contains 15 residues. Germline CDR1 DFQATT, CDR2 SNEGSKA (reference sequence). V dropped 6 bases and J dropped 4; count of bases not matched to a gene: 15. CDR3 protein: CSALPLASFRYEQYF. The CDR3, as DNA: TGCAGTGCCCTACCACTAGCGTCGTTTCGGTACGAGCAGTACTTC.

This clonotype was counted only a few times. This chain links TRBV20-1 with TRBJ2-4, with D uncertain. Germline V gives CDR1 DFQATT, CDR2 SNEGSKA (reference sequence). V lost 4 bases, J lost 0 bases, and 13 bases lay in between. The CDR3 loop spans 15 amino acids. CDR3 nucleotide sequence: TGCAGTGCTACCGGACGGCCACTAGCCAAAAACATTCAGTACTTC. This sequence encodes CSATGRPLAKNIQYF.

The gene calls are TRBV6-4 and TRBJ2-3; D gene unclear. The V end lost 2 bases, the J end lost 3 bases, and 12 bases lay between the germline ends. Looked up from germline, CDR1 is MRHNA and CDR2 is SNTAGT. This CDR3 is built from 15 residues. The DNA of the CDR3 is TGTGCCAGCAGTGACAGCAGGAGCCCGACAGATACGCAGTATTTT. The encoded protein is CASSDSRSPTDTQYF.

The gene calls are TRBV7-2 and TRBJ1-6, with D possibly matching TRBD1 (5 bases). Between the trimmed V and J ends, which lost 1 base and 9 bases, there was a span of 13 bases. The CDR3 loop spans 15 amino acids. Germline CDR1 and CDR2: SGHTA and FQGNSA. CDR3 region: CASSLEAGIGSPLHF. The CDR3 DNA reads TGTGCCAGCAGCTTAGAGGCAGGGATAGGTTCACCCCTCCACTTT.

The chain is built from TRBV20-1 and TRBJ2-1; 15 bases fit TRBD2. The CDR3 sequence is 19 residues long. The ends lost 0 bases at V and 0 bases at J; junction bases unmatched: 6. CDR1 is DFQATT and CDR2 is SNEGSKA in the germline V gene (reference sequence). CDR3 sequence reads: CSARDPGLAGGLSYNEQFF. Written as DNA, the CDR3 is TGCAGTGCTAGAGACCCGGGACTAGCGGGGGGACTCTCCTACAATGAGCAGTTCTTC.

This clonotype was seen a few times. DNA of the CDR3: TGCAGTGCTAGAGCCTCGGGACAATTCGGCACCTACGAGCAGTACTTC. Its translation: CSARASGQFGTYEQYF. The rearrangement links TRBV20-1 to TRBJ2-7, with D perhaps matching TRBD1 (6 bases). The germline gives CDR1 DFQATT, CDR2 SNEGSKA (reference sequence). The length of the CDR3 is 16 residues. The V end was cut by 1 base, the J end by 2 bases, with 18 bases between.

The chain recombines TRBV4-2 with TRBJ2-3; D gene unclear. The germline gives CDR1 LGHNA, CDR2 YNFKEQ. The CDR3 loop spans 13 amino acids. Trimming took 0 bases from V and 10 from J, leaving 11 bases between them. DNA for the CDR3: TGTGCCAGCAGCCAAGATTTTGAGTTCGCGCAGTATTTT. It is translated as CASSQDFEFAQYF.

This clonotype occurred a few times. The genes are TRBV28 and TRBJ2-3; no definite D call. The germline V gene has CDR1 MDHEN and CDR2 SYDVKM. This CDR3 is 15 amino acids long. V lost 5 bases to trimming and J lost 4 bases, with 16 bases between them. The CDR3 sequence is CASSPVGRSADTQYF. The CDR3 DNA reads as TGTGCCAGCAGTCCCGTCGGGCGGTCCGCAGATACGCAGTATTTT.

This clonotype came up a few times. This chain joins TRBV6-2 or TRBV6-3 and TRBJ2-1; D is unclear. Trimming left V 0 bases short and J 15 bases short, with 12 bases between. Per germline, CDR1 MNHEY and CDR2 SVGEGT. This CDR3 is 12 amino acids long. The DNA for the CDR3 is TGTGCCAGCAGTTACTCGATTTCGACGTGGTTCTTC. This sequence encodes CASSYSISTWFF.

The chain employs TRBV7-2 and TRBJ1-5; D not resolved. The V gene lost 6 bases and the J gene lost 3 bases, with 6 bases spanning the gap. The CDR3 spans 12 residues. CDR1 is SGHTA, CDR2 FQGNSA, per germline. The CDR3 DNA reads TGTGCCAGCAGGGGTGCCAATCAGCCCCAGCATTTT. Encoded protein: CASRGANQPQHF.

The chain combines TRBV7-9 with TRBJ1-2; 7 nucleotides match TRBD1. This CDR3 contains 13 residues. The germline CDR1 and CDR2 sequences are SEHNR and FQNEAQ (reference sequence). V dropped 5 bases and J dropped 8; count of bases not matched to a gene: 8. This chain's CDR3 is CASSVGQAFGYTF. CDR3 bases: TGTGCCAGCAGCGTAGGACAGGCTTTCGGCTACACCTTC.

The genes are TRBV9 and TRBJ1-6; D unresolved. CDR1 is SGDLS and CDR2 is YYNGEE in the germline V gene. The CDR3 totals 11 residues. V lost 4 bases and J 9 bases, leaving 5 bases between the germline ends. The CDR3 loop reads CASSSASPLHF. The DNA of the CDR3 is TGTGCCAGCAGCTCGGCTTCACCCCTCCACTTT.

There are a few counts of this clonotype. This CDR3 is CASSLVDPYYEQYF. The CDR3 coding sequence is TGTGCCAGCAGCTTAGTGGACCCGTACTACGAGCAGTACTTC. The J gene is TRBJ2-7, the V gene TRBV7-2; D call uncertain. Looked up from germline, CDR1 is SGHTA and CDR2 is FQGNSA. Deletions cut 1 base from V and 3 bases from J, with 10 bases between. This CDR3 has 14 amino acids. Full variable domain (rest looked up from reference TRBV7-2 and TRBJ2-7): GAGVSQSPSNKVTEKGKDVELRCDPISGHTALYWYRQSLGQGLEFLIYFQGNSAPDKSGLPSDRFSAERTGGSVSTLTIQRTQQEDSAVYLCASSLVDPYYEQYFGPGTRLTVT.

The chain joins TRBV24-1 to TRBJ2-2; 8 nucleotides line up with TRBD2. The CDR3 sequence is 18 residues long. Germline V gives CDR1 KGHDR, CDR2 SFDVKD. The junction had 11 bases not matched to a gene; V was cut back by 3 bases and J by 3 bases. CDR3 in DNA: TGTGCCACCAGTGATCGCGACGTAGCGGGGCTACACACCGGGGAGCTGTTTTTT. Translating gives CATSDRDVAGLHTGELFF.

The rearrangement uses TRBV6-1 and TRBJ1-1; the D is unclear. The CDR3 runs 13 residues. The V gene lost 1 base and the J gene lost 10 bases, with 13 bases spanning the gap. Germline assignment: CDR1 MNHNS and CDR2 SASEGT. DNA of the CDR3: TGTGCCAGCAGTGAAGGGGCCCTCCCCGGAGCTTTCTTT. This gives the protein CASSEGALPGAFF.

CDR3 nucleotide sequence: TGTGCCACCAGCAGAGATAAGGGACCCAATCAGCCCCAGCATTTT. Translation: CATSRDKGPNQPQHF. The chain carries TRBV15 and TRBJ1-5; D is possibly TRBD1 (5 bases). Trimming took 0 bases from V and 3 from J, leaving 9 bases between them. The CDR3 runs 15 residues. Germline V gene sequence: CDR1 LNHNV, CDR2 YYDKDF (reference sequence).

A few counts support this clonotype. This CDR3 is CASSSKLYAGPNSDYNEQFF. CDR3 nucleotides: TGTGCCAGCAGTTCTAAACTTTACGCGGGACCTAATTCCGACTACAATGAGCAGTTCTTC. This rearrangement joins TRBV6-2 or TRBV6-3 to TRBJ2-1, with D maybe TRBD2 (6 bases). V was clipped by 4 bases and J by 3 bases, with 28 bases between them. The CDR3 length is 20 residues. Germline CDR1 and CDR2: MNHEY and SVGEGT.

This clonotype was found a few times. The J gene is TRBJ2-7, the V gene TRBV12-3 or TRBV12-4; 7 bases are a match to TRBD2. The CDR3 runs to 14 residues. V dropped 3 bases and J dropped 3; count of bases not matched to a gene: 5. Here the CDR3 DNA reads TGTGCCAGCAGTTTGGGACTACCTGGCTACGAGCAGTACTTC. It specifies CASSLGLPGYEQYF.

This clonotype was recorded a few times. V and J are TRBV4-1 and TRBJ2-3; the D is unclear. Germline loops: CDR1 MGHRA, CDR2 YSYEKL. V lost 7 bases, J lost 2 bases, and 19 bases lay in between. CDR3 length equals 16 residues. CDR3 in DNA: TGCGCCAGCACCCTCGCGATGCATCCGTCCACAGATACGCAGTATTTT. Its protein product is CASTLAMHPSTDTQYF.

The chain joins TRBV6-5 to TRBJ2-7; D is tentatively TRBD1 or TRBD2 (5 bases each). Germline V lookup: CDR1 MNHEY, CDR2 SVGAGI. V was trimmed by 6 bases and J by 0 bases, leaving 15 bases between them. This CDR3 has 15 amino acids. In DNA form, the CDR3 reads TGTGCCAGCAGAGGGCTGGGGGAGATCTCCTACGAGCAGTACTTC. As protein: CASRGLGEISYEQYF.

In DNA form, the CDR3 reads TGTGCCAGCAGCACCCCGGGACAGGGGTTTGGCTACACCTTC. Amino acids: CASSTPGQGFGYTF. The chain recombines TRBV3-1 with TRBJ1-2; the match to TRBD1 covers 10 bases. The CDR3 extends over 14 amino acids. Germline CDR1 and CDR2: LGHDT and YNNKEL (reference sequence). The junction had 7 bases not matched to a gene; V was cut back by 5 bases and J by 7 bases.

The chain recombines TRBV10-3 with TRBJ2-3; 9 nucleotides line up with TRBD2. This CDR3 has 18 amino acids. The germline gives CDR1 ENHRY, CDR2 SYGVKD. The junction had 9 bases not matched to a gene; V was cut back by 2 bases and J by 0 bases. CDR3 sequence: CAISERAGGPPSTDTQYF. In nucleotides, the CDR3 is TGTGCCATCAGTGAGAGAGCGGGGGGCCCCCCTAGCACAGATACGCAGTATTTT.

V is TRBV10-1 and J is TRBJ2-4; the D gene could be TRBD1 or TRBD2 (5 bases each). The J call may be mistaken, given a closer DNA end match to TRBJ2-5. Per the germline V gene, CDR1 is WNHNN and CDR2 is SYGVQD (reference sequence). CDR3 size: 13 residues. CDR3 DNA sequence: TGCGCCAGCTGGGACGGGGACGGGGAGACCCAGTACTTC. This encodes CASWDGDGETQYF.

The J gene is TRBJ2-3, the V gene TRBV20-1; a possible D gene is TRBD2 (5 bases). CDR1 is DFQATT, CDR2 SNEGSKA, per germline (reference sequence). V was clipped by 6 bases and J by 3 bases, with 16 bases between them. The CDR3 is 14 residues long. The CDR3 reads CSAPGLRGTDTQYF. CDR3 coding DNA: TGCAGTGCGCCAGGACTTCGGGGAACAGATACGCAGTATTTT.

The V gene is TRBV11-2, the J gene TRBJ2-3; 9 bases agree with TRBD2. Germline CDR1 is SGHAT and CDR2 is FQNNGV. The CDR3 has 13 amino acids. J was trimmed by 11 bases and V by 2 bases; bases with no gene match: 5. The CDR3 bases are TGTGCCAGCAGCTTAATAGCGGGGGAAGGGCAGTATTTT. This gives the protein CASSLIAGEGQYF.

The V and J genes are TRBV2 and TRBJ2-5, with D perhaps matching TRBD1 or TRBD2 (7 bases each). Germline lookup yields CDR1 SNHLY and CDR2 FYNNEI. The germline V and J ends were trimmed by 2 bases and 9 bases, with 16 bases remaining between them. The CDR3 has 14 amino acids. CDR3 amino acids: CASSESDQGGAQYF. For the CDR3, the DNA is TGTGCCAGCAGTGAATCGGACCAGGGGGGGGCCCAGTACTTC. The entire variable domain, with the rest obtained from reference TRBV2 and TRBJ2-5, is as follows: EPEVTQTPSHQVTQMGQEVILRCVPISNHLYFYWYRQILGQKVEFLVSFYNNEISEKSEIFDDQFSVERPDGSNFTLKIRSTKLEDSAMYFCASSESDQGGAQYFGPGTRLLVL.